Below, 13 T cell receptor beta chains from the same sample are listed, as sequenced in a study of T-cell memory formation after mild COVID-19. TCRdb ran MiXCR on the 5' RACE reads and lists one entry per CDR3 protein. The sample carries 130,000 to 150,000 distinct CDR3 sequences, approximately 5.7% recorded once. Sequencing was done on a sample of PBMCs or a T cell subset sorted from them (not recorded which). These receptors were collected from an adult woman who had mild COVID-19 (a few samples of this study predate the infection). Cell type and time point are not known.

At least ten counts were recorded for this clonotype. The gene calls are TRBV20-1 and TRBJ2-7; 9 bases map to TRBD1. The CDR3 is made up of 15 amino acids. V shed 0 bases, J shed 0 bases, and the junction held 3 bases outside the gene matches. Germline-derived CDR1 and CDR2 are DFQATT and SNEGSKA (reference sequence). The CDR3 loop reads CSARDPGQGSYEQYF. The CDR3 nucleotides are TGCAGTGCTAGAGATCCGGGACAGGGCTCCTACGAGCAGTACTTC.

There are a few counts of this clonotype. This chain joins TRBV5-1 and TRBJ1-3, with D possibly TRBD1 on 5 matching bases. The CDR3 consists of 17 residues. Trimming took off 2 bases at V and 3 bases at J, with 18 bases between the two ends. Germline CDR1 and CDR2: SGHRS and YFSETQ. The CDR3 loop is CASSFGTSGTYGNTIYF. For the CDR3, the DNA is TGCGCCAGCAGCTTTGGTACATCAGGGACCTATGGAAACACCATATATTTT.

In its sample, this clonotype was seen a few times. V gene TRBV29-1 combines with J gene TRBJ2-6, with 12 bases fitting TRBD1. V was clipped by 6 bases and J by 2 bases; unmatched bases: 11. The CDR3 is 18 residues long. Germline V gene lookup returns CDR1 SQVTM and CDR2 ANQGSEA. The CDR3: CSVRLPGQGAAGANVLTF. As DNA, the CDR3 is TGCAGCGTCCGATTACCGGGACAGGGGGCTGCTGGGGCCAACGTCCTGACTTTC.

The CDR3 loop is CASSFQDSQETQYF. The CDR3 DNA reads TGCGCCAGCAGCTTTCAGGACAGCCAAGAGACCCAGTACTTC. The V call is TRBV5-1, the J call TRBJ2-5, with a possible D match to TRBD1 (6 bases). The CDR3 sequence is 14 residues long. V dropped 2 bases and J dropped 1 base, with 9 bases sitting between them. Germline V gives CDR1 SGHRS, CDR2 YFSETQ.

The V and J genes are TRBV25-1 and TRBJ2-1, with D possibly being TRBD1 (6 bases). The germline gives CDR1 MGHDK, CDR2 SYGVNS. V was cut by 1 base and J by 3 bases, with 13 bases left in between. There are 16 residues in the CDR3. The CDR3 bases are TGTGCCAGCAGTGAATTGGGGGCGGGCCGCTACAATGAGCAGTTCTTC. Encoded protein: CASSELGAGRYNEQFF.

The table lists this clonotype with many counts. The V gene is TRBV12-3 or TRBV12-4, the J gene TRBJ2-2, with D perhaps matching TRBD1 (6 bases). With 6 bases removed from V and 1 base from J, the gap between germline ends came to 12 bases. CDR3 length equals 15 residues. The CDR3 DNA sequence: TGTGCCAGCAGGGCACAGGGAAGGAACACCGGGGAGCTGTTTTTT. It codes for CASRAQGRNTGELFF.

The chain recombines TRBV6-5 with TRBJ1-1, with unresolved D. Trimming left V 7 bases short and J 0 bases short, with 9 bases between. The V gene's germline CDR1 is MNHEY and CDR2 SVGAGI. The CDR3 is 13 residues long. DNA of the CDR3: TGTGCCAGCAAAGGCACCATGAACACTGAAGCTTTCTTT. Translated, it gives CASKGTMNTEAFF.

J is TRBJ1-5 and V is TRBV4-1; tentative D call: TRBD1 (6 bases). This CDR3 is 16 amino acids long. Germline V gene sequence: CDR1 MGHRA, CDR2 YSYEKL. V was shortened by 0 bases and J by 6 bases, with 15 bases between the two germline ends. CDR3 coding DNA: TGCGCCAGCAGCCAAGAAGGAAGGGGGGGTGGTCAGCCCCAGCATTTT. As protein: CASSQEGRGGGQPQHF.

This clonotype was detected ten times or more. The J gene is TRBJ2-5, the V gene TRBV12-3 or TRBV12-4; 8 nucleotides align to TRBD1. V was clipped by 5 bases and J by 4 bases; unmatched bases: 6. CDR3 length: 14 amino acids. CDR3 DNA: TGTGCCAGCAGTGTGAGACAGGGGTCAGAGACCCAGTACTTC. Residues: CASSVRQGSETQYF.

This clonotype was seen only once. V and J are TRBV9 and TRBJ2-3; 8 nucleotides align to TRBD2. This CDR3 is 16 amino acids long. V trimming: 1 base; J trimming: 2 bases; junction bases outside the gene matches: 6. Germline V CDR1 and CDR2: SGDLS, YYNGEE. CDR3 in DNA: TGTGCCAGCAGCGTATGGGGTAGCGGGAACACAGATACGCAGTATTTT. Protein sequence: CASSVWGSGNTDTQYF. The full variable domain, its missing parts supplied by reference TRBV9 and TRBJ2-3, is DSGVTQTPKHLITATGQRVTLRCSPRSGDLSVYWYQQSLDQGLQFLIQYYNGEERAKGNILERFSAQQFPDLHSELNLSSLELGDSALYFCASSVWGSGNTDTQYFGPGTRLTVL.

This clonotype has just a few counts. V and J are TRBV5-6 and TRBJ1-1; D is unclear. Germline CDR1 reads SGHDT; CDR2 reads YYEEEE. The CDR3 loop spans 12 amino acids. Deletions cut 0 bases from V and 4 bases from J, with 4 bases between. The CDR3 reads CASSLVVTEAFF. As DNA, the CDR3 is TGTGCCAGCAGCTTGGTCGTCACTGAAGCTTTCTTT.

V and J are TRBV3-1 and TRBJ1-3, with no clear D. Germline V gene sequence: CDR1 LGHDT, CDR2 YNNKEL (reference sequence). This CDR3 is built from 14 residues. Deletions cut 1 base from V and 2 bases from J, with 6 bases between. The CDR3: CASSQGLPGNTIYF. CDR3 nucleotide sequence: TGTGCCAGCAGCCAAGGTTTGCCTGGAAACACCATATATTTT.

There are many counts of this clonotype. The chain has TRBV24-1 and TRBJ1-5; D may be TRBD1 (5 bases). This CDR3 comprises 14 residues. The V end lost 9 bases, the J end lost 0 bases, and 11 bases lay between the germline ends. Germline values: CDR1 KGHDR, CDR2 SFDVKD. CDR3 region: CATQGGYSNQPQHF. Here the CDR3 DNA reads TGTGCCACCCAGGGCGGCTATAGCAATCAGCCCCAGCATTTT.